The T cell receptor (beta chain) described here comes from a study of shared clonotypes between healthy human individuals. Study-level findings and limits: Relative to their counterparts shared across all four donors, non-shared clonotypes exhibited diminished generation probabilities.

Only in-frame clones appear in the TCRdb table, and some are missing; sequencing was by immunoSEQ multiplex PCR. The data show 1.5 million to 2.5 million clones, about 94% seen once. It was CD45RO-negative cells, positively selected for CCR7, that made up naive CD8 cells, with terminally differentiated effector memory CD45RA+ cells excluded. Germline V gives CDR1 SGHTA, CDR2 FQGTGA. The V and J ends lost 4 bases and 8 bases respectively, with 13 bases between them. The CDR3 covers 13 residues. About this clone: Its specificity is not known.

Sequencing was performed on naive CD8+ T cells sorted from blood. This receptor was taken from a man aged 18-30 years in good health. The rearrangement joins TRBV7-3 to TRBJ2-3; D is ambiguous. In DNA form, the CDR3 reads TGTGCCAGCAGCTACGACATTCTGGGTACGCAGTATTTT. This codes for CASSYDILGTQYF.